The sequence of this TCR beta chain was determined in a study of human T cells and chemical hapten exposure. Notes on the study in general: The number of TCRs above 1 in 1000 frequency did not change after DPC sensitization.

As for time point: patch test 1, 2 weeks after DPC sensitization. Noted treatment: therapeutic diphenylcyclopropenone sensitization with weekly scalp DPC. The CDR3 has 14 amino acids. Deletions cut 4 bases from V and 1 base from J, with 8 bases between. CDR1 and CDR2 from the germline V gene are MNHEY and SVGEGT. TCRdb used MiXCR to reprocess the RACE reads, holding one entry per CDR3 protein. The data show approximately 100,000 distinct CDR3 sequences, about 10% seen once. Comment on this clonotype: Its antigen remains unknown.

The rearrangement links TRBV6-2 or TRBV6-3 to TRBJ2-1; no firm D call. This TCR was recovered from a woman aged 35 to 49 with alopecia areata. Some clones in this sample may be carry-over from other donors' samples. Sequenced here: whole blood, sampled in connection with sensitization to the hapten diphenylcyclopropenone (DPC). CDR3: CASSSDRSYNEQFF. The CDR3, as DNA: TGTGCCAGCAGTTCCGATCGGTCCTACAATGAGCAGTTCTTC.